This T cell receptor (beta chain) was identified during a study of tumor-infiltrating lymphocytes in primary liver carcinoma. Study in general: The patient group consisted of men and women aged 30 to 69 years.

This clonotype was counted many times. Total RNA and DNA came together from 20-30 mg of bulk tissue without cell sorting. Sampling of each tumor involved five separate regions. There were over 75% viable tumor cells in every single sample of tumor. Constant-region priming of 500 to 550 ng total RNA yielded TCR beta cDNA. Amplification in three nested multiplex PCR rounds with slightly modified ARM-PCR gave rise to TCR beta libraries. Forward primers for TRBV1-TRBV30 and a C-beta reverse primer served the first two PCR rounds, at about 10 cycles each. One entry per CDR3 protein results from TCRdb running MiXCR on the multiplex PCR reads. The sample contains fewer than 150,000 distinct CDR3 sequences, 50% to 70% of which appear only once. V lost 2 bases, J lost 7 bases, and 12 bases lay in between. The germline V gene has CDR1 SGHNT and CDR2 YENEEA. The CDR3 sequence is 14 residues long.

Source material: liver tumor tissue from sampling region 1. Subset in this sample: tumor region T1, superior pole. The sequence came from a woman aged 55-69 years with primary liver carcinoma and hepatitis B virus infection. This chain joins TRBV11-3 and TRBJ2-1, with D perhaps TRBD2 (6 bases). The CDR3 loop reads CASSLPLGGNEQFF. The CDR3 DNA reads as TGTGCCAGCAGCTTACCCCTTGGGGGGAATGAGCAGTTCTTC.